This is a list of T cell receptor beta chains from one sample in a study of blood T cell repertoires in COVID-19. The method was immunoSEQ multiplex PCR; TCRdb's version includes in-frame clones alone and lacks a portion of them. The profile shows about 100,000 clones, roughly 79% of them singletons. The material sequenced was peripheral blood. The receptors here all came from an older woman with acute or convalescent COVID-19. Each CDR3 is given without its conserved first and last residue.

v_gene	CDR3aa
TRBV19	ASRRALSTDTQY
TRBV7-9	ASSLGGTQLSYEQY
TRBV6-7	ASSYAGFGTEAF
TRBV6-5	ASRSGTPNQPQH
TRBV6-5	ASSYSTRGAQETQY
TRBV27	ASSSPLNYGYT
TRBV13	ASSSRDRGNYGYT
TRBV7-9	ASSFGGYTEAF
TRBV6-5	ASSYSPGATYGYT
TRBV5-1	ASSPGSGPSSYNEQF
TRBV28	ASIRGSGNTIY
TRBV6-5	ASSFRQGNEQF
TRBV19	ASSSPLAGGLDTQY
TRBV3-1/TRBV3-2	ASSPGTSGRLRYEQY
TRBV4-1	ASSQLGAASGVTGELF
TRBV19	ASSIDPAGLASNSGANVLT
TRBV6-5	ASSRDRGGNQPQH
TRBV30	AWRPGNSPLH
TRBV6-6	ASSGGMNTEAF
TRBV18	ASSPQRLAGVSSSGSTGELF
TRBV5-6	ASSLDRTGPLNTEAF
TRBV4-3	ASSPRLQGPDTQY
TRBV6-1	ASSGFEGPALEQETQY
TRBV28	ASSFSAPGALH
TRBV11-2	ASSLYDRVAGETQY
TRBV5-1	ASSSDNAYGYT
TRBV7-2	ASSLAGEASPLH
TRBV4-3	ASSQELAWSYGYT
TRBV2	ASSVEDFSYNEQF
TRBV5-1	ASSLTPGDRNYGYT
TRBV5-1	ASSLERGSLGTQY
TRBV6-5	ASSSRPRTGIAF
TRBV19	ASNGVGQGVHEQF